A single T cell receptor beta chain is shown here with its context. Antigen: not known. As the method for making TCR beta libraries, quantitative 5'-RACE with molecular barcodes was used. MiXCR, run by TCRdb on the 5' RACE reads, gives a single entry per CDR3 protein. The sample yields under 250,000 distinct CDR3 sequences, 6% to 8% seen once. The sample belongs to a study of CD8 T cells in ankylosing spondylitis. Study-level results: About 8 highly homologous variants made up a TCR beta motif, and this motif appeared characteristic of ankylosing spondylitis blood. Disease-linked clones displayed a CD8+ phenotype and appeared relatively rarely in peripheral blood. Researchers reportedly found disease-linked clones significantly enriched in matched ankylosing spondylitis synovial fluid.

The CDR3 is 15 residues long. V was cut by 2 bases and J by 3 bases, with 10 bases left in between. From germline, CDR1 is SEHNR and CDR2 FQNEAQ (reference sequence). The sequencing input was blood, either unsorted or a sorted T cell fraction (not recorded which). The receptor was derived from a male donor with ankylosing spondylitis. The chain employs TRBV7-9 and TRBJ2-2; D might be TRBD2 (5 bases). For the CDR3, the DNA is TGTGCCAGCAGCTTACCGCGGCGGGACACCGGGGAGCTGTTTTTT. It encodes CASSLPRRDTGELFF.